A single sample gave rise to the 22 T cell receptor beta chains below, sequenced in a study of blood T cell repertoires in COVID-19. TCRdb keeps only in-frame clones here, not all; method: immunoSEQ multiplex PCR. The repertoire consists of about 110,000 clones, with about four fifths occurring once and the leading ten covering about 3.8%. Source material: peripheral blood. These TCRs come from a woman in her 70s with acute or convalescent COVID-19.

This chain uses TRBV27 with TRBJ1-5, with TRBD1 matching over 8 bases. The CDR3 sequence is 16 residues long. V shed 2 bases, J shed 6 bases, and the junction held 9 bases outside the gene matches. Germline V CDR1 and CDR2: MNHEY, SMNVEV (reference sequence). The CDR3 loop reads CASSLRGTGGGQPQHF. CDR3 bases: TGTGCCAGCAGTTTAAGGGGCACAGGGGGAGGTCAGCCCCAGCATTTT.

This clone was seen a few times. This chain connects TRBV6-5 to TRBJ2-2; perhaps TRBD1 as D (6 bases). This CDR3 is 14 amino acids long. Germline loops: CDR1 MNHEY, CDR2 SVGAGI. Trimming took 6 bases from V and 4 from J, leaving 12 bases between them. CDR3 bases: TGTGCCAGCAGAATCGGACAGACCACCGGGGAGCTGTTTTTT. Its translation is CASRIGQTTGELFF.

V is TRBV13 and J is TRBJ2-5; 9 bases align to TRBD2. This CDR3 is 16 amino acids long. Looked up from germline, CDR1 is PRHDT and CDR2 is FYEKMQ (reference sequence). J lost 4 bases, V lost 0 bases, and 6 bases had no gene match. The CDR3 region is CASSLGRRGGRETQYF. The CDR3 nucleotides read TGTGCCAGCAGCTTAGGCCGGCGGGGGGGCCGAGAGACCCAGTACTTC.

This sequence joins TRBV5-6 and TRBJ1-5, with 11 bases identical to TRBD1. This CDR3 comprises 15 residues. Trimming removed 4 bases from V and 7 bases from J; junction bases left unmatched: 7. Germline CDR1 reads SGHDT; CDR2 reads YYEEEE. In DNA form, the CDR3 reads TGTGCCAGCAGCCTAGGGACAGGGGGTGGGCAGCCCCAGCATTTT. Its translation is CASSLGTGGGQPQHF.

This chain connects TRBV7-2 to TRBJ2-1, with TRBD1 matching 8 bases. The CDR3 runs 15 residues. CDR1 and CDR2 (germline): SGHTA, FQGNSA. V lost 0 bases, J lost 6 bases, and 4 bases stayed unmatched. CDR3 loop: CASSLARTGSNEQFF. In nucleotides, the CDR3 is TGTGCCAGCAGCTTAGCGCGGACAGGGTCCAATGAGCAGTTCTTC.

CDR3 in amino acids: CASNQQGFGQPQHF. The CDR3 region has the DNA TGCGCCAGCAATCAACAGGGGTTCGGGCAGCCCCAGCATTTT. The rearrangement joins TRBV10-2 to TRBJ1-5; 7 bases are shared with TRBD1. There are 14 residues in the CDR3. The J segment lost 7 bases and the V segment lost 7 bases, leaving 10 bases of the junction unmatched. The V gene's germline CDR1 is WSHSY and CDR2 SAAADI.

CDR3 nucleotide sequence: TGTGCCAGCAGCCAACCGACAGGGGAACAGGGCGAGCAGTACGTC. It encodes CASSQPTGEQGEQYV. V gene TRBV3-1 (or the pseudogene TRBV3-2) combines with J gene TRBJ2-7; 8 bases are shared with TRBD1. Losses at the gene ends were 2 bases for V and 6 bases for J; bases not matched to a gene: 9. CDR1 and CDR2 from the germline V gene are LGHDT and YNNKEL (reference sequence). The CDR3 spans 15 residues.

The chain combines TRBV7-9 with TRBJ1-1, with 7 bases identical to TRBD1. This CDR3 is 14 amino acids long. J lost 0 bases, V lost 5 bases, and 3 bases had no gene match. Germline CDR1 is SEHNR and CDR2 is FQNEAQ (reference sequence). The CDR3 region is CASSHRGLNTEAFF. The CDR3 DNA is TGTGCCAGCAGCCACAGGGGCCTGAACACTGAAGCTTTCTTT.

This clone was detected only once. The chain links TRBV14 to TRBJ2-1; the match to TRBD2 covers 7 bases. The germline V gene encodes CDR1 SGHDN and CDR2 FVKESK. V was pared by 0 bases and J by 2 bases, with 7 bases of the junction left unmatched. This CDR3 comprises 17 residues. CDR3 loop: CASSQDLRLAAYNEQFF. The CDR3 nucleotides are TGTGCCAGCAGCCAAGATCTGCGGCTAGCGGCCTACAATGAGCAGTTCTTC.

This clone showed up just a few times. The V gene is TRBV6-6, the J gene TRBJ1-1; TRBD1 is a possible D gene (5 bases). Germline loops: CDR1 MNHNY, CDR2 SVGAGI (reference sequence). The V end lost 4 bases, the J end lost 2 bases, and 14 bases lay between the germline ends. The CDR3 loop spans 15 amino acids. The CDR3 sequence is CASSLREGKNTEAFF. Here the CDR3 DNA reads TGTGCCAGCAGTTTACGGGAGGGGAAAAACACTGAAGCTTTCTTT.

CDR3 sequence (DNA): TGTGCCAGCAGCGTAGAAGGGGGTAGCTTTGGTGAGCAGTACTTC. Translating it yields CASSVEGGSFGEQYF. The rearrangement uses TRBV9 and TRBJ2-7; D might be TRBD1 (6 bases). Germline loops: CDR1 SGDLS, CDR2 YYNGEE. The CDR3 length is 15 residues. Trimming cost V 0 bases and J 7 bases, with 17 bases left between them.

This chain links TRBV6-4 with TRBJ1-2; D uncertain. CDR1 is MRHNA and CDR2 is SNTAGT in the germline V gene. This CDR3 is 12 amino acids long. V lost 5 bases and J lost 4, with 8 bases in between. CDR3 residues: CASSSTGYGYTF. The CDR3, as DNA: TGTGCCAGCAGTTCCACTGGCTATGGCTACACCTTC.

The chain links TRBV28 to TRBJ2-2; D gene ambiguous. CDR1 MDHEN and CDR2 SYDVKM come from the germline V gene. This CDR3 is built from 15 residues. The V end lost 2 bases, the J end lost 1 base, and 8 bases lay between the germline ends. The CDR3 coding sequence is TGTGCCAGCAGTTTAGGCCCAGGGAACACCGGGGAGCTGTTTTTT. It encodes CASSLGPGNTGELFF.

This clone was picked up a small number of times. The chain has TRBV28 and TRBJ1-2; D gene uncertain. From germline, CDR1 is MDHEN and CDR2 SYDVKM. This CDR3 is 12 amino acids long. The germline V and J ends were trimmed by 5 bases and 8 bases, with 12 bases remaining between them. The CDR3: CASSLYDGGYTF. In DNA form, the CDR3 reads TGTGCCAGCAGTCTGTATGACGGGGGCTACACCTTC.

Turning to this clone: The same CDR3 is also encoded by other DNA sequences in this sample. This chain connects TRBV30 to TRBJ2-1; 12 nucleotides agree with TRBD2. Germline V lookup: CDR1 GTSNPN, CDR2 SVGIG (reference sequence). After removal of 0 bases from V and 7 bases from J, the junction contained 4 bases not matched to a gene. CDR3 length equals 15 residues. The CDR3 region is CAWSVRLAGVNEQFF. Here the CDR3 DNA reads TGTGCCTGGAGTGTACGACTAGCGGGGGTGAATGAGCAGTTCTTC.

In DNA, the CDR3 is TGTGCCAGCAGCCAAACGACACAGACGAACACTGAAGCTTTCTTT. It encodes CASSQTTQTNTEAFF. The gene calls are TRBV4-2 and TRBJ1-1; D gene unclear. The CDR3 covers 15 residues. Trimming left V 2 bases short and J 1 base short, with 11 bases between. Germline V gives CDR1 LGHNA, CDR2 YNFKEQ.

This clone was counted between two and nine times. The gene calls are TRBV28 and TRBJ1-5; D gene unclear. Germline CDR1 is MDHEN and CDR2 is SYDVKM. Trimming left V 6 bases short and J 0 bases short, with 21 bases between. The CDR3 consists of 18 residues. CDR3 residues: CASRSSGRGLGSNQPQHF. CDR3 in DNA: TGTGCCAGCAGATCCTCGGGGAGAGGTTTGGGTAGCAATCAGCCCCAGCATTTT.

This clone was observed once. The chain employs TRBV5-4 and TRBJ1-2; 9 nucleotides align to TRBD1. With V trimmed by 2 bases and J by 9 bases, 8 bases remained unmatched. The germline V gene encodes CDR1 SGHNT and CDR2 YYREEE (reference sequence). CDR3 length: 14 residues. DNA of the CDR3: TGTGCCAGCAGCTTACCCGGGACAGGGTATCGCTACACCTTC. Translation gives CASSLPGTGYRYTF.

The rearrangement joins TRBV7-9 to TRBJ1-4, with TRBD1 matching over 9 bases. CDR3 size: 13 residues. CDR1 SEHNR and CDR2 FQNEAQ come from the germline V gene (reference sequence). V lost 7 bases, J lost 5 bases, and 2 bases stayed unmatched. CDR3 residues: CASNRGRNEKLFF. The CDR3 region has the DNA TGTGCCAGCAACAGGGGGCGGAATGAAAAACTGTTTTTT.

This chain links TRBV19 with TRBJ2-7, with D perhaps matching TRBD2 (5 bases). There are 15 residues in the CDR3. Looked up from germline, CDR1 is LNHDA and CDR2 is SQIVND (reference sequence). Trimming removed 0 bases at V and 2 bases at J, with 11 bases between. CDR3 region: CASSIEGKAAYEQYF. The CDR3 region has the DNA TGTGCCAGTAGTATAGAGGGTAAAGCGGCCTACGAGCAGTACTTC.

This clone appeared a single time. V usage is TRBV14 and J usage is TRBJ1-2; 7 bases are shared with TRBD1. The CDR3 totals 17 residues. V lost 1 base, J lost 4 bases, and 12 bases stayed unmatched. The V gene's germline CDR1 is SGHDN and CDR2 FVKESK. The CDR3 DNA reads as TGTGCCAGCAGCCAAGGGCACGGACAGGTCGGCTCCTATGGCTACACCTTC. This codes for CASSQGHGQVGSYGYTF.

This chain links TRBV19 with TRBJ2-7, with 12 bases aligning to TRBD1. Losses at the gene ends were 5 bases for V and 6 bases for J; bases not matched to a gene: 8. Germline loops: CDR1 LNHDA, CDR2 SQIVND (reference sequence). This CDR3 has 15 residues. The CDR3 loop reads CASSWDRGRIGEQYF. The CDR3 coding sequence is TGTGCCAGTAGTTGGGACAGGGGGCGAATCGGCGAGCAGTACTTC.